The 18 T cell receptor beta chains reported below all come from one sample, sequenced in a study of CD4 and CD8 cells across lung adenocarcinoma regions. TCRdb reprocessed the PCR reads via MiXCR and lists one record per CDR3 protein. The top ten clones hold roughly 84% of a sample with 5,000 to 6,500 distinct CDR3 sequences, about half of them seen once. The sequencing input was CD8+ T cells from the margin of a lung tumor. Receptor source: a male donor with lung adenocarcinoma. The CD4 and CD8 labels of this study may be unreliable.

This clonotype is medium-sized by share. The chain is built from TRBV10-1 and TRBJ1-1, with D perhaps matching TRBD1 (6 bases). The CDR3 is 14 amino acids. Germline V gene sequence: CDR1 WNHNN, CDR2 SYGVQD (reference sequence). Trimming took off 5 bases at V and 4 bases at J, with 14 bases between the two ends. The CDR3 coding sequence is TGCGCCAGCAGTCAGGGGCTGATGGGCACTGAAGCTTTCTTT. This encodes CASSQGLMGTEAFF.

Concerning this clonotype: The junction does not match germline at one end; this may be a read error. V is TRBV6-4 and J is TRBJ2-3; no definite D call. CDR3 length equals 13 residues. Per the germline V gene, CDR1 is MRHNA and CDR2 is SNTAGT. CDR3 in DNA: TGTGCCAGGGGTGACCGGGCCAAAAATATTCAGTATTTC. Its protein is CARGDRAKNIQYF.

The chain is built from TRBV5-4 and TRBJ2-5, with 9 bases fitting TRBD1. TRBJ2-1 explains the end of the DNA better; the J call may be wrong. In germline, CDR1 is SGHNT, CDR2 YYREEE (reference sequence). This CDR3 comprises 16 residues. CDR3 nucleotide sequence: TGTGCCAGCAGCTTGGCGGGGACAGGGTACCTTGGGGAGCAGTTCTTC. Encoded protein: CASSLAGTGYLGEQFF.

This clonotype was recorded a few times. The chain employs TRBV27 and TRBJ1-5; no clear D gene. The V gene's germline CDR1 is MNHEY and CDR2 SMNVEV (reference sequence). The CDR3 has 14 residues. V dropped 0 bases and J dropped 7 bases, with 10 bases sitting between them. The CDR3 loop is CASSLSTSGQPQHF. CDR3 coding DNA: TGTGCCAGCAGTTTATCGACCTCGGGGCAGCCCCAGCATTTT.

The chain couples TRBV27 to TRBJ2-2, with D possibly being TRBD1 or TRBD2 (5 bases each). Looked up from germline, CDR1 is MNHEY and CDR2 is SMNVEV (reference sequence). The V gene lost 6 bases and the J gene lost 11 bases, with 28 bases spanning the gap. The CDR3 loop spans 17 amino acids. The CDR3 sequence: CASSRRVLGVSTDELFF. The CDR3 coding sequence is TGTGCCAGCAGCCGCCGGGTTTTGGGGGTGAGCACCGATGAGCTGTTTTTT.

This clonotype was detected many times. The chain is built from TRBV11-2 and TRBJ2-1; 13 nucleotides match TRBD2. The CDR3 runs 15 residues. With V trimmed by 5 bases and J by 9 bases, 7 bases remained unmatched. The germline CDR1 and CDR2 sequences are SGHAT and FQNNGV. CDR3 sequence: CASSATSGGGGEQFF. The CDR3 nucleotides are TGTGCCAGCAGCGCTACTAGCGGGGGGGGAGGTGAGCAGTTCTTC. The entire variable domain, with the rest obtained from reference TRBV11-2 and TRBJ2-1, is as follows: EAGVAQSPRYKIIEKRQSVAFWCNPISGHATLYWYQQILGQGPKLLIQFQNNGVVDDSQLPKDRFSAERLKGVDSTLKIQPAKLEDSAVYLCASSATSGGGGEQFFGPGTRLTVL.

The J gene is TRBJ1-2, the V gene TRBV6-1, with D perhaps TRBD1 (5 bases). CDR1 is MNHNS and CDR2 is SASEGT in the germline V gene. This CDR3 has 10 amino acids. Trimming pared 1 base from V and 12 bases from J, leaving 6 bases between. In nucleotides, the CDR3 is TGTGCCAGCAGTGAAGGGGACGACACCTTC. Protein: CASSEGDDTF.

J is TRBJ2-6 and V is TRBV27, with D possibly being TRBD2 (6 bases). From germline, CDR1 is MNHEY and CDR2 SMNVEV (reference sequence). V was trimmed by 3 bases and J by 10 bases, leaving 16 bases between them. The CDR3 runs to 15 residues. The CDR3 DNA is TGTGCCAGCAGTTTTCGGGGGACTTTAGGAAACGTCCTGACTTTC. Its translation is CASSFRGTLGNVLTF.

This clonotype was seen more than once but under ten times. The gene calls are TRBV6-5 and TRBJ2-3; D unresolved. Germline CDR1 is MNHEY and CDR2 is SVGAGI. V dropped 2 bases and J dropped 0 bases, with 12 bases sitting between them. CDR3 length equals 16 residues. The CDR3 DNA sequence: TGTGCCAGCAGTTACGGGGTACTAACTAGCACAGATACGCAGTATTTT. Protein: CASSYGVLTSTDTQYF.

The rearrangement links TRBV6-1 to TRBJ1-1; 7 nucleotides align to TRBD1. The ends lost 1 base at V and 4 bases at J; junction bases unmatched: 6. The length of the CDR3 is 15 residues. Germline CDR1 is MNHNS and CDR2 is SASEGT. The DNA of the CDR3 is TGTGCCAGCAGTGAAGTAGGGGGCGAAGGCACTGAAGCTTTCTTT. Its translation is CASSEVGGEGTEAFF.

This chain uses TRBV4-1 with TRBJ2-4, with no clear D. Germline V CDR1 and CDR2: MGHRA, YSYEKL. The CDR3 runs 15 residues. Trimming pared 1 base from V and 5 bases from J, leaving 12 bases between. The CDR3 region has the DNA TGCGCCAGCAGCCAAGGTTTCACCTCGGAAAACATTCAGTACTTC. It translates to CASSQGFTSENIQYF.

The chain has TRBV7-8 and TRBJ1-1; D may be TRBD1 (5 bases). The CDR3 runs to 14 residues. CDR1 is SGHVS and CDR2 is FQNEAQ in the germline V gene. Trimming shortened V by 0 bases and J by 4 bases, and 9 bases separated the two germline ends. The CDR3 coding sequence is TGTGCCAGCAGCTTAGCAGAAGGGGTCACTGAAGCTTTCTTT. As protein: CASSLAEGVTEAFF.

The V gene is TRBV30, the J gene TRBJ2-1; D unresolved. V lost 8 bases and J 6 bases, leaving 14 bases between the germline ends. The CDR3 covers 12 residues. Germline V gene data show CDR1 as GTSNPN and CDR2 as SVGIG (reference sequence). CDR3 in DNA: TGTGCCAGTGACACGGTAGGCAATGAGCAGTTCTTC. It encodes CASDTVGNEQFF.

The rearrangement joins TRBV7-3 to TRBJ2-1; TRBD2 matches at 8 bases. CDR1 and CDR2 from the germline V gene are SGHTA and FQGTGA. This CDR3 has 16 amino acids. Unmatched junction bases numbered 17, after V lost 6 bases and J lost 10 bases. CDR3 DNA sequence: TGTGCCAGCAGTCCGACCGGGACTAGTATGGCCTACGAGCAGTTCTTC. This sequence encodes CASSPTGTSMAYEQFF. Filled out from reference TRBV7-3 and TRBJ2-1, the complete variable domain reads GAGVSQTPSNKVTEKGKYVELRCDPISGHTALYWYRQSLGQGPEFLIYFQGTGAADDSGLPNDRFFAVRPEGSVSTLKIQRTERGDSAVYLCASSPTGTSMAYEQFFGPGTRLTVL.

The chain joins TRBV27 to TRBJ2-1; D not certain. The last part of the DNA fits TRBJ2-7 better; the J call may be wrong. The CDR3 runs 13 residues. CDR1 MNHEY and CDR2 SMNVEV come from the germline V gene (reference sequence). CDR3 amino acids: CASSLSLRYEQYF. The CDR3 region has the DNA TGTGCCAGCAGTTTATCCCTCCGCTACGAGCAGTACTTC.

As for this clonotype: Germline and junction disagree at one end, which may indicate a read error. The chain has TRBV6-5 and TRBJ2-2; TRBD2 matches 7 bases. The germline gives CDR1 MNHEY, CDR2 SVGAGI. CDR3 length: 17 residues. The CDR3 DNA is TGTGCCAGCAGTTTGGGGGGAGGGGCTGTGGGCACAGAGGAGCTGTATTTT. Its protein is CASSLGGGAVGTEELYF.

The J gene is TRBJ2-2, the V gene TRBV7-2; unclear D gene. Germline CDR1 SGHTA, CDR2 FQGNSA. V was shortened by 2 bases and J by 6 bases, with 7 bases between the two germline ends. The CDR3 consists of 13 residues. The CDR3 DNA sequence: TGTGCCAGCAGCTTAAGGGAACCCGGGGAGCTGTTTTTT. Protein product: CASSLREPGELFF.

This clonotype was seen ten or more times. J is TRBJ2-1 and V is TRBV10-3; a possible D gene is TRBD2 (6 bases). This CDR3 region has 15 residues. Trimming removed 2 bases from V and 5 bases from J, with 13 bases in between. Germline CDR1 is ENHRY and CDR2 is SYGVKD. CDR3 nucleotide sequence: TGTGCCATCAGTGAGGGACTACCTTACAACAATGAGCAGTTCTTC. It specifies CAISEGLPYNNEQFF.